The 28 T cell receptor beta chains below were found in one sample sequenced in a study of cytomegalovirus exposure and HLA in healthy donors. It was with 60 Vbeta and 13 Jbeta primers that the PCR ran. Profiling relied on immunoSEQ multiplex PCR, and the TCRdb table lists in-frame clones only, not all of them. The sample records 150,000 or so clones, around 80% being singletons. The sample consisted of PBMCs. The source is a man aged 40-49 years in good health and CMV-seropositive.

The CDR3 sequence: CASSPGQDYSNQPQHF. As DNA, the CDR3 is TGCGCCAGCAGCCCCGGACAGGACTATAGCAATCAGCCCCAGCATTTT. The chain combines TRBV5-1 with TRBJ1-5; TRBD1 agrees at 7 bases. Germline loops: CDR1 SGHRS, CDR2 YFSETQ. V was clipped by 4 bases and J by 0 bases; unmatched bases: 7. The CDR3 has 16 residues. The full variable domain, its missing parts supplied by reference TRBV5-1 and TRBJ1-5, is KAGVTQTPRYLIKTRGQQVTLSCSPISGHRSVSWYQQTPGQGLQFLFEYFSETQRNKGNFPGRFSGRQFSNSRSEMNVSTLELGDSALYLCASSPGQDYSNQPQHFGDGTRLSIL.

The chain employs TRBV19 and TRBJ2-1; TRBD2 might be the D (6 bases). This CDR3 is 17 amino acids long. Trimming removed 6 bases from V and 0 bases from J, with 18 bases in between. CDR1 is LNHDA, CDR2 SQIVND, per germline (reference sequence). CDR3 amino acids: CASSKEGLVRSYNEQFF. CDR3 nucleotides: TGTGCCAGTAGCAAGGAGGGACTGGTTCGCTCCTACAATGAGCAGTTCTTC.

The chain is built from TRBV30 and TRBJ2-1; 7 bases align to TRBD2. Trimming at V came to 3 bases and at J to 8 bases, leaving 16 bases not matched to a gene. The V gene's germline CDR1 is GTSNPN and CDR2 SVGIG (reference sequence). CDR3 size: 16 residues. The CDR3: CAWRSFGGRSIYEQFF. The CDR3 DNA follows: TGTGCCTGGAGATCCTTCGGCGGGAGATCTATTTATGAGCAGTTCTTC.

The V and J genes are TRBV2 and TRBJ2-1; weak D call: TRBD2 (6 bases). The CDR3 contains 15 residues. The ends were cut back, 2 bases at V and 9 bases at J, with 17 bases in the middle. CDR1 is SNHLY and CDR2 is FYNNEI in the germline V gene. CDR3 region: CASSENGRAESEQFF. The CDR3 DNA is TGTGCCAGCAGTGAAAACGGGAGAGCCGAGAGTGAGCAGTTCTTC.

This chain uses TRBV9 with TRBJ1-1, with D perhaps TRBD1 (5 bases). This CDR3 region has 14 residues. Germline V gene sequence: CDR1 SGDLS, CDR2 YYNGEE. Trimming cost V 0 bases and J 5 bases, with 11 bases left between them. The CDR3 loop is CASSVGAGRTEAFF. The CDR3 DNA is TGTGCCAGCAGCGTAGGGGCAGGGCGGACTGAAGCTTTCTTT.

V and J are TRBV27 and TRBJ2-2; 8 nucleotides agree with TRBD1. The V gene end was trimmed by 10 bases and the J gene end by 6 bases; junction bases not matched to a gene: 7. CDR3 length: 13 amino acids. The germline gives CDR1 MNHEY, CDR2 SMNVEV (reference sequence). In DNA form, the CDR3 reads TGTGCCACCCGACAGGGGCGGGCCGGGGAGCTGTTTTTT. Translating gives CATRQGRAGELFF.

The rearrangement joins TRBV30 to TRBJ2-2; D remains unclear. Germline V gene sequence: CDR1 GTSNPN, CDR2 SVGIG (reference sequence). The CDR3 covers 12 residues. V lost 2 bases and J 6 bases, leaving 7 bases between the germline ends. In nucleotides, the CDR3 is TGTGCCTGGAGTTTGAGCGCCGGGGAGCTGTTTTTT. This translates into CAWSLSAGELFF.

Note on this clone: One junction end disagrees with the germline gene, perhaps due to a read error. The CDR3 loop is CASRPEIAGIYGQYF. In nucleotides, the CDR3 is TGCGCCAGCAGACCCGAGATAGCGGGAATCTACGGGCAGTACTTC. V gene TRBV5-1 combines with J gene TRBJ2-7; the match to TRBD2 covers 8 bases. CDR1 SGHRS and CDR2 YFSETQ come from the germline V gene. This CDR3 is 15 amino acids long.

The chain uses TRBV15 and TRBJ2-5, with a possible D match to TRBD1 (6 bases). The CDR3 loop spans 14 amino acids. Trimming cost V 4 bases and J 5 bases, with 14 bases left between them. CDR1 LNHNV and CDR2 YYDKDF come from the germline V gene (reference sequence). The CDR3 is CATSIPGEWETQYF. In nucleotides, the CDR3 is TGTGCCACCAGCATCCCAGGGGAGTGGGAGACCCAGTACTTC.

This clone was recorded a few times. The chain couples TRBV5-4 to TRBJ2-3; TRBD2 matches at 7 bases. Germline V gives CDR1 SGHNT, CDR2 YYREEE (reference sequence). The CDR3 is 15 residues long. The junction had 4 bases not matched to a gene; V was cut back by 0 bases and J by 3 bases. The CDR3 nucleotides are TGTGCCAGCAGCTTGGATGGCGGGAGTACAGATACGCAGTATTTT. Residues: CASSLDGGSTDTQYF.

The genes are TRBV2 and TRBJ1-5, with D possibly being TRBD1 (6 bases). The germline gives CDR1 SNHLY, CDR2 FYNNEI. This CDR3 contains 16 residues. The V end was cut by 0 bases, the J end by 0 bases, with 9 bases between. The CDR3 region is CASSEASGVSNQPQHF. CDR3 sequence (DNA): TGTGCCAGCAGTGAAGCGTCAGGGGTTAGCAATCAGCCCCAGCATTTT.

The V and J genes are TRBV7-9 and TRBJ2-1; D might be TRBD2 (6 bases). The CDR3 is 15 amino acids. V lost 4 bases, J lost 0 bases, and 10 bases lay in between. Per the germline V gene, CDR1 is SEHNR and CDR2 is FQNEAQ (reference sequence). CDR3 sequence: CASSSPAGSYNEQFF. CDR3 in DNA: TGTGCCAGCAGCTCCCCAGCGGGCTCCTACAATGAGCAGTTCTTC. Combining the CDR3 with reference TRBV7-9 and TRBJ2-1 gives the whole variable domain DTGVSQNPRHKITKRGQNVTFRCDPISEHNRLYWYRQTLGQGPEFLTYFQNEAQLEKSRLLSDRFSAERPKGSFSTLEIQRTEQGDSAMYLCASSSPAGSYNEQFFGPGTRLTVL.

This rearrangement joins TRBV18 to TRBJ2-3, with a possible D match to TRBD2 (5 bases). Germline V lookup: CDR1 KGHSH, CDR2 LQKENI. The CDR3 runs to 15 residues. The V and J ends lost 6 bases and 4 bases respectively, with 17 bases between them. This chain's CDR3 is CASSSVAEGADTQYF. For the CDR3, the DNA is TGTGCCAGCTCTTCGGTCGCAGAGGGAGCAGATACGCAGTATTTT. The full variable domain, with the rest looked up from reference TRBV18 and TRBJ2-3, is NAGVMQNPRHLVRRRGQEARLRCSPMKGHSHVYWYRQLPEEGLKFMVYLQKENIIDESGMPKERFSAEFPKEGPSILRIQQVVRGDSAAYFCASSSVAEGADTQYFGPGTRLTVL.

V is TRBV6-1 and J is TRBJ2-1, with unresolved D. V lost 2 bases and J 2 bases, leaving 10 bases between the germline ends. Germline V gene lookup returns CDR1 MNHNS and CDR2 SASEGT. There are 15 residues in the CDR3. DNA of the CDR3: TGTGCCAGCAGTGAACCCGGGTTAGCCTACAATGAGCAGTTCTTC. This codes for CASSEPGLAYNEQFF.

V gene TRBV5-4 combines with J gene TRBJ2-7; perhaps TRBD2 as D (6 bases). Trimming removed 1 base from V and 4 bases from J, with 12 bases in between. This CDR3 is 14 amino acids long. Germline V gene sequence: CDR1 SGHNT, CDR2 YYREEE (reference sequence). The CDR3 sequence: CASSLTGSEYEQYF. In nucleotides, the CDR3 is TGTGCCAGCAGCTTGACCGGGAGCGAATACGAGCAGTACTTC.

The rearrangement uses TRBV4-3 and TRBJ2-5, with TRBD1 as a possible D gene (5 bases). Trimming left V 4 bases short and J 2 bases short, with 11 bases between. The CDR3 sequence is 14 residues long. Germline CDR1 and CDR2: LGHNA and YSLEER. The CDR3 DNA is TGCGCCAGCAGCCCAGGGTGGGGACAAGAGACCCAGTACTTC. Its protein product is CASSPGWGQETQYF.

In this sample, this clone turned up once. V usage is TRBV28 and J usage is TRBJ1-3, with D perhaps TRBD1 (5 bases). CDR3 size: 18 residues. Trimming stripped 2 bases from V and 0 bases from J, with 17 bases between. CDR1 and CDR2 from the germline V gene are MDHEN and SYDVKM. DNA of the CDR3: TGTGCCAGCAGTTTAGGACCTCCAGGGTCGAGCTCTGGAAACACCATATATTTT. Residues: CASSLGPPGSSSGNTIYF.

The chain joins TRBV9 to TRBJ2-1, with 11 bases aligning to TRBD2. The CDR3 has 16 residues. The junction had 12 bases not matched to a gene; V was cut back by 3 bases and J by 10 bases. CDR1 SGDLS and CDR2 YYNGEE come from the germline V gene. CDR3 nucleotides: TGTGCCAGCAGCGGTAGCGGGAGGGCCGGGTTAGGCGAGCAGTTCTTC. Protein: CASSGSGRAGLGEQFF.

V is TRBV29-1 and J is TRBJ2-7; D remains ambiguous. V was clipped by 3 bases and J by 7 bases, with 16 bases between them. CDR1 and CDR2 (germline): SQVTM, ANQGSEA. This CDR3 contains 13 residues. The chain's CDR3 is CSVEAPLTREQYF. The CDR3 bases are TGCAGCGTTGAGGCGCCTCTTACGAGGGAGCAGTACTTC.

This clone was seen a few times. V gene TRBV19 combines with J gene TRBJ2-1; 10 bases are shared with TRBD1. Germline values: CDR1 LNHDA, CDR2 SQIVND (reference sequence). V gave up 6 bases and J gave up 8 bases; unmatched junction bases: 7. The CDR3 contains 14 residues. The DNA for the CDR3 is TGTGCCAGTAGCCCGGGACAGGGGAGAGATGAGCAGTTCTTC. This gives the protein CASSPGQGRDEQFF.

This clone has only a few counts. This chain uses TRBV15 with TRBJ1-2; 9 bases match TRBD1. After removal of 4 bases from V and 3 bases from J, the junction contained 9 bases not matched to a gene. This CDR3 has 16 amino acids. The germline V gene has CDR1 LNHNV and CDR2 YYDKDF (reference sequence). CDR3 sequence: CATSKTGGAPHYGYTF. Here the CDR3 DNA reads TGTGCCACCAGCAAAACAGGGGGCGCACCCCACTATGGCTACACCTTC.

This clone was seen only once. The V gene is TRBV6-5, the J gene TRBJ2-3; D might be TRBD1 (6 bases). From germline, CDR1 is MNHEY and CDR2 SVGAGI. V lost 5 bases to trimming and J lost 2 bases, with 8 bases between them. The CDR3 is 13 residues long. In DNA form, the CDR3 reads TGTGCCAGCAGTCGGGACACCACAGATACGCAGTATTTT. Protein product: CASSRDTTDTQYF.

The chain employs TRBV7-8 and TRBJ2-7; 8 positions agree with TRBD2. Germline CDR1 reads SGHVS; CDR2 reads FQNEAQ. Trimming at V came to 4 bases and at J to 1 base, leaving 12 bases not matched to a gene. CDR3 size: 17 residues. DNA of the CDR3: TGTGCCAGCAGCTATCTCGGGGGGGCCGGGTCGTCCTACGAGCAGTACTTC. It translates to CASSYLGGAGSSYEQYF.

The chain links TRBV19 to TRBJ1-2; 7 bases are shared with TRBD1. V gave up 5 bases and J gave up 4 bases; unmatched junction bases: 16. The CDR3 spans 17 residues. Per germline, CDR1 LNHDA and CDR2 SQIVND (reference sequence). The CDR3 protein is CASSFPGQLNPLYGYTF. In nucleotides, the CDR3 is TGTGCCAGTAGTTTCCCGGGACAGCTTAACCCCCTCTATGGCTACACCTTC.

V usage is TRBV28 and J usage is TRBJ2-7; 10 bases agree with TRBD2. Germline CDR1 reads MDHEN; CDR2 reads SYDVKM. J lost 3 bases, V lost 4 bases, and 6 bases had no gene match. This CDR3 comprises 15 residues. In nucleotides, the CDR3 is TGTGCCAGCAGTTCGGTAGGACTAGCGGTCTACGAGCAGTACTTC. It translates to CASSSVGLAVYEQYF.

CDR3 region: CASSLEPGMGNTEAFF. The CDR3 DNA reads as TGTGCCAGCAGCTTAGAACCGGGGATGGGGAACACTGAAGCTTTCTTT. This sequence joins TRBV7-9 and TRBJ1-1, with D unresolved. Trimming left V 1 base short and J 1 base short, with 13 bases between. CDR3 size: 16 residues. CDR1 is SEHNR and CDR2 is FQNEAQ in the germline V gene (reference sequence).

This chain links TRBV28 with TRBJ2-7; D is perhaps TRBD2 (6 bases). V was cut by 4 bases and J by 2 bases, with 27 bases left in between. CDR1 MDHEN and CDR2 SYDVKM come from the germline V gene. This CDR3 is 19 amino acids long. This CDR3 is CASSSGGFNRAGLTYEQYF. In DNA form, the CDR3 reads TGTGCCAGCAGTTCTGGAGGATTTAACAGAGCGGGTCTAACCTACGAGCAGTACTTC.

This clone was found once. This rearrangement joins TRBV7-2 to TRBJ1-1; maybe TRBD1 (6 bases). From germline, CDR1 is SGHTA and CDR2 FQGNSA. The germline V and J ends were trimmed by 1 base and 1 base, with 7 bases remaining between them. CDR3 length: 14 residues. The CDR3 nucleotides are TGTGCCAGCAGCTTAGGACAGGCGAACACTGAAGCTTTCTTT. It specifies CASSLGQANTEAFF.